This entry concerns a single T cell receptor beta chain. The data were produced by immunoSEQ multiplex PCR, yet TCRdb's version contains in-frame clones alone and is incomplete. This sample carries some 340,000 clones, roughly 90% of them seen once, and the ten largest clones take 3% to 5%. This sample was taken from a study of blood T cell repertoires in COVID-19. Cohorts were determined from participant-reported clinical history. This CDR3 has 12 residues. The V end lost 5 bases, the J end lost 7 bases, and 11 bases lay between the germline ends. CDR1 MNHEY and CDR2 SMNVEV come from the germline V gene (reference sequence).

The sequence came from a woman in her twenties or thirties who had been exposed to COVID-19. Sequenced input: PBMCs or T cells enriched from blood (not recorded which). V usage is TRBV27 and J usage is TRBJ1-2; the D is unclear. The CDR3 here is CASSPIGVGYTF. In nucleotides, the CDR3 is TGTGCCAGCAGTCCCATCGGGGTTGGCTACACCTTC.